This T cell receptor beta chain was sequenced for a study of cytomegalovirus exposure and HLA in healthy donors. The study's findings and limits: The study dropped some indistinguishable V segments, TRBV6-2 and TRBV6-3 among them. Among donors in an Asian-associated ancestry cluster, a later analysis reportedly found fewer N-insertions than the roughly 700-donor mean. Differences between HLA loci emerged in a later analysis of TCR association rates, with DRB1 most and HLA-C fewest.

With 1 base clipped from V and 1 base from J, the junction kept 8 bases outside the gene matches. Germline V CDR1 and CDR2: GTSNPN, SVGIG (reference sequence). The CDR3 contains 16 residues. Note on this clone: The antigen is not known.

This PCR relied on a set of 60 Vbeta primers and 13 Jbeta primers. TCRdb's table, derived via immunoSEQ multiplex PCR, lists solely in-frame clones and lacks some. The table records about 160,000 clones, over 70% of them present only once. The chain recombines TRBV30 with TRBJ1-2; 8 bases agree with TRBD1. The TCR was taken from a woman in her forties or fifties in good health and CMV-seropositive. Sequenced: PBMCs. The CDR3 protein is CAWSAPGTGGNYGYTF. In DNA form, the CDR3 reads TGTGCCTGGAGTGCTCCCGGGACAGGAGGTAACTATGGCTACACCTTC.